The rows below give T cell receptor beta chains drawn from one sample of a study of T cell changes during pregnancy in multiple sclerosis. The method was immunoSEQ multiplex PCR; TCRdb's version includes in-frame clones alone and lacks a portion of them. The data contain roughly 39,000 clones, just over 90% of them singletons. Specimen: CD4+ T cells from peripheral blood mononuclear cells, collected in the first trimester of pregnancy. The receptors derive from a female donor in good health, enrolled as a control in a pregnancy study. Both conserved end residues are part of each CDR3. D genes are given only for firm matches. Some rows have no size entry. The others give once, few or many, or a class for an expanded clone.

v_gene	abundance	j_gene	d_gene	CDR3nt	CDR3aa
TRBV6-5	NA	TRBJ2-5	TRBD1	TGTGCCAGCAGTTACATGACAGGGAGTACCCAGTACTTC	CASSYMTGSTQYF
TRBV9	once	TRBJ2-5	TRBD2	TGTGCCAGCAGCGTAACCCCTGGCGGGGGAGAGACCCAGTACTTC	CASSVTPGGGETQYF
TRBV5-4	NA	TRBJ1-3	NA	TGTGCCAGCAGCTTACGGGGAGGAAACACCATATATTTT	CASSLRGGNTIYF
TRBV18	NA	TRBJ1-1	NA	TGTGCCAGCTCACTTGGACAGATTCTGAACACTGAAGCTTTCTTT	CASSLGQILNTEAFF
TRBV12-5	NA	TRBJ1-5	TRBD1	TGTGCTAGTGGTTCTTCAGCGACAGGGAACAATCAGCCCCAGCATTTT	CASGSSATGNNQPQHF
TRBV15	NA	TRBJ2-1	TRBD1	TGTGCCACCAGCAGCAGCGGGACAGGGATTGCCAATGAGCAGTTCTTC	CATSSSGTGIANEQFF
TRBV7-2	NA	TRBJ1-1	TRBD1	TGTGCCAGCAGCTCCCAGACAGGGGTGAACACTGGAGCTTTCTTT	CASSSQTGVNTGAFF
TRBV6-6	NA	TRBJ2-1	TRBD1	TGTGCCAGCACCTTGGGTGGGACAGGGAACTATGAGCAGTTCTTC	CASTLGGTGNYEQFF
TRBV27	NA	TRBJ1-2	TRBD1	TGTGCCAGCAGTTTATTGGGGACAGGGCCTGGTCGGGGCTACACCTTC	CASSLLGTGPGRGYTF
TRBV5-8	NA	TRBJ2-5	NA	TGTGCCAGCAAAAAAACAGCGCTACGGGGTTCGAAAGAGACCCAGTACTTC	CASKKTALRGSKETQYF
TRBV28	NA	TRBJ2-7	TRBD1	TGTGCCAGCAGCCTAGTTACAGGGGTGAATAGCGAGCAGTACTTC	CASSLVTGVNSEQYF
TRBV7-9	NA	TRBJ1-5	NA	TGTGCCAGCAGCTTAGACCTAGGAGGGATCAATCAGCCCCAGCATTTT	CASSLDLGGINQPQHF
TRBV7-3	NA	TRBJ1-1	NA	TGTGCCAGCAGCTTCCAGGGGAACACTGAAGCTTTCTTT	CASSFQGNTEAFF
TRBV27	NA	TRBJ1-5	NA	TGTGCCAGCCGAAGCCAGCAGGGCGTGAATCAGCCCCAGCATTTT	CASRSQQGVNQPQHF
TRBV28	NA	TRBJ1-2	TRBD1	TGTGCCATCGGGTACAGGGGGGCTTTAGGGGGCTACACCTTC	CAIGYRGALGGYTF
TRBV11-1	once	TRBJ1-3	NA	TGTGCCAGCAGCCCCCGGTCTGGAAACACCATATATTTT	CASSPRSGNTIYF
TRBV7-8	NA	TRBJ1-1	NA	TGTGCCAGCAGCTTAGCGGGGGGGAACACTGAAGCTTTCTTT	CASSLAGGNTEAFF
TRBV7-3	NA	TRBJ2-6	NA	TGTGCCAGCAGCCCCTACATACTGGGGAGTTCCGGGGCCAACGTCCTGACTTTC	CASSPYILGSSGANVLTF
TRBV7-2	NA	TRBJ2-7	NA	TGTGCCAGCAGCTCCAGACAGCACAACCCAACCTACGAGCAGTACTTC	CASSSRQHNPTYEQYF
TRBV14	once	TRBJ1-3	TRBD1	TGTGCCAGCAGCCAAGTGTTCCCCGGGACAGAGAGCTCTGGAAACACCATATTTTTT	CASSQVFPGTESSGNTIFF
TRBV30	NA	TRBJ2-2	NA	TGTGCCTGGAGTGGGTGGACACTGAACACCGGGGAGCTGTTTTTT	CAWSGWTLNTGELFF
TRBV4-3	NA	TRBJ2-7	TRBD2	TGCGCCAGCAGCCAAGATTGGCCCTCCGGGGGGGTCAGGGGGCAGTACTTC	CASSQDWPSGGVRGQYF
TRBV6-1	NA	TRBJ1-1	NA	TGTGCCAGCAGCGAGACAGCGAACACTGAAGCTTTCTTT	CASSETANTEAFF
TRBV6-4	NA	TRBJ1-2	TRBD1	TGTGCCAGCAGGGGGACAGGGAACGGCTATGGCTACACCTTC	CASRGTGNGYGYTF
TRBV9	NA	TRBJ1-2	NA	TGTGCCAGCAGCGTAGGGGCAGGGGACGGCTACACCTTC	CASSVGAGDGYTF
TRBV6-4	NA	TRBJ2-7	TRBD1	TGTGCCAGCAGTGACGCCGGGACAGCAATCTACGAGCAGTACTTC	CASSDAGTAIYEQYF
TRBV11-2	NA	TRBJ1-4	NA	TGTGCCAGCAGCCTTAATGGGGGCGGAAATGAAAAACTGTTTTTT	CASSLNGGGNEKLFF
TRBV19	NA	TRBJ1-6	TRBD1	TGTGCCAGTAGATGGGACAGGGGTGATTCACCCCTCCACTTT	CASRWDRGDSPLHF
TRBV29-1	few	TRBJ1-1	NA	TGCAGCGTTCGGGACACTGAAGCTTTCTTT	CSVRDTEAFF
TRBV5-6	NA	TRBJ2-5	NA	TGTGCCAGCAGCTTGGTCCGTCAAGAGACCCAGTACTTC	CASSLVRQETQYF
TRBV7-2	NA	TRBJ2-2	TRBD1	TGTGCCAGCAGCTTAGACAGGGGGCTGACCGGGGAGCTGTTTTTT	CASSLDRGLTGELFF
TRBV28	NA	TRBJ1-5	NA	TGTGCCTCTACTATCATCAGGGAACACGAGCCCCAGCATTTT	CASTIIREHEPQHF
TRBV6-5	NA	TRBJ1-2	TRBD1	TGTGCCAGCAGCCCTACAGGGGGAACGTATGGCTACACCTTC	CASSPTGGTYGYTF
TRBV7-8	NA	TRBJ2-1	NA	TGTGCCAGCAGCTTAGATAGCGGAGTCTACAATGAGCAGTTCTTC	CASSLDSGVYNEQFF
TRBV7-9	NA	TRBJ2-2	NA	TGTGCCAGCAGCTCCCGGGACACCGGGGAGCTGTTTTTT	CASSSRDTGELFF
TRBV28	NA	TRBJ1-2	NA	TGTGCCAGCTTGGCTTCGGAGGGTGGCTACACCTTC	CASLASEGGYTF
TRBV19	NA	TRBJ2-1	TRBD2	TGTGCCAGTACCCGTCGGGGACTAGCGGGGAGAAATGAGCAGTTCTTC	CASTRRGLAGRNEQFF
TRBV7-9	NA	TRBJ2-7	NA	TGTGCCAGCAGCGATCGGGACTCCTCGCCCTACGAGCAGTACTTC	CASSDRDSSPYEQYF
TRBV11-2	NA	TRBJ1-1	NA	TGTGCCAGCAGCTTATGGGCGGGGAACACTGAAGCTTTCTTT	CASSLWAGNTEAFF
TRBV19	few	TRBJ1-6	NA	TGTGCCAGTAGTATTGGCCAGTATAATTCACCCCTCCACTTT	CASSIGQYNSPLHF